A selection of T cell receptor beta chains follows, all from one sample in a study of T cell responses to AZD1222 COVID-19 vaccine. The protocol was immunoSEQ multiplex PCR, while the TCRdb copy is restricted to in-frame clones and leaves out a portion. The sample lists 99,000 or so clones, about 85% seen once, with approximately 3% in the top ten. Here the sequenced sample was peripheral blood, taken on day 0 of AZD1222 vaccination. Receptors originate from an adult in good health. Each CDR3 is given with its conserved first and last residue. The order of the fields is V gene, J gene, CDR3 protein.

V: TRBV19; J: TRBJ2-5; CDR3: CASSIDRLEGQETQYF
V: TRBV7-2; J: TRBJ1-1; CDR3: CASSLGVSHEAFF
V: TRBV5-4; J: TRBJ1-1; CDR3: CASGTGMNTEAFF
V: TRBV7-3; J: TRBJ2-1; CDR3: CASSSPRGGPNNEQFF
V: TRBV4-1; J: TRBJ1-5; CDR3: CASSQIQGGQPQHF
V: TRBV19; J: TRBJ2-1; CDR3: CASSLFKPRDSQQGEQFF
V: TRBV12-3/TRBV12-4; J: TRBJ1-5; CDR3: CASSFRENQPQHF
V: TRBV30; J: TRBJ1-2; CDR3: CAWSVLGNGYTF
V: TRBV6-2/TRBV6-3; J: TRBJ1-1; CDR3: CASSYPETEAFF
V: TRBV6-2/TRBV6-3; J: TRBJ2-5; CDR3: CASSYSLTGQETQYF
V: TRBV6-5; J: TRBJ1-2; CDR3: CASSSTGAYGYTF
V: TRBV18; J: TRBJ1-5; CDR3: CASSPYAQGFHQPQHF
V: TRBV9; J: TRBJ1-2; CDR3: CASSVTRTDGYTF
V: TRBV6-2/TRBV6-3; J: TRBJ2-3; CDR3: CASSKTGTTDTQYF
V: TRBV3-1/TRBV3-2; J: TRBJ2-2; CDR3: CASSRQSNTGELFF
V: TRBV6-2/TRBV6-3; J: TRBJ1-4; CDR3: CASSTGREATNEKLFF
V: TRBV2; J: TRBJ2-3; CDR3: CASTRTGKTDTQYF
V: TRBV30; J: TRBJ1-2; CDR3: CAWLDGYTF
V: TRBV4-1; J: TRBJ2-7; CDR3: CASSQTPGQSTYEQYF
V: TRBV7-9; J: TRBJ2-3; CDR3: CASSSRTGGTDTQYF
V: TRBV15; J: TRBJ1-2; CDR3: CATAAGDRYGYTF
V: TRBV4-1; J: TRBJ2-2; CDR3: CASSWTSTGGELFF
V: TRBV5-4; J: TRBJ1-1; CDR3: CASRGSVNTEAFF
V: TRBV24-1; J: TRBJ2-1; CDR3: CATKKTTGGDEQFF
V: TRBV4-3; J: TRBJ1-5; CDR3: CASSQELISLKWSAQHF
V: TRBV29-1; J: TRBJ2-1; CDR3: CSAPISGGYNEQFF
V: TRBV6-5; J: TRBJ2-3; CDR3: CATRTPSGDTQYF
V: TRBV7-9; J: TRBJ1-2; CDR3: CASSLENYGYTF
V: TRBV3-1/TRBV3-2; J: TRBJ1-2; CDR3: CASSQKGVNRNGYTF